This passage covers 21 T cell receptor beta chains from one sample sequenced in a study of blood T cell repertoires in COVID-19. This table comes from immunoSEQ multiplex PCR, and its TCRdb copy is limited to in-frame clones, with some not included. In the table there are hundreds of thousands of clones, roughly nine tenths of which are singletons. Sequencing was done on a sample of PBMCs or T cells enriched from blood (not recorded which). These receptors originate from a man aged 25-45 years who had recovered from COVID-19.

CDR3 in amino acids: CASSLATGVDPNTGELFF. In DNA form, the CDR3 reads TGTGCCAGCAGCTTAGCTACGGGGGTGGACCCGAACACCGGGGAGCTGTTTTTT. The chain recombines TRBV7-6 with TRBJ2-2; weak D call: TRBD2 (6 bases). The V and J ends lost 0 bases and 0 bases respectively, with 14 bases between them. This CDR3 has 18 residues. Germline V gene lookup returns CDR1 SGHVS and CDR2 FNYEAQ.

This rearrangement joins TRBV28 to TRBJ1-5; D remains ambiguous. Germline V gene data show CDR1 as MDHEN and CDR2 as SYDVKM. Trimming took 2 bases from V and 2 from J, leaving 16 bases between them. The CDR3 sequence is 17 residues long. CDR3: CASSLRHTIMGNQPQHF. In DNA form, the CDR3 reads TGTGCCAGCAGTTTAAGACATACGATAATGGGCAATCAGCCCCAGCATTTT. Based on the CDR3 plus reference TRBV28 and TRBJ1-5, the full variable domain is DVKVTQSSRYLVKRTGEKVFLECVQDMDHENMFWYRQDPGLGLRLIYFSYDVKMKEKGDIPEGYSVSREKKERFSLILESASTNQTSMYLCASSLRHTIMGNQPQHFGDGTRLSIL.

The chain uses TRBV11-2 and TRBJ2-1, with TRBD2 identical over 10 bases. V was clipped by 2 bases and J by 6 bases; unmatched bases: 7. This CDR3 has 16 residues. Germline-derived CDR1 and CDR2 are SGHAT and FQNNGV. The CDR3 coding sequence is TGTGCCAGCAGCTTACGTGATCCTAGCGGGAGCAATGAGCAGTTCTTC. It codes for CASSLRDPSGSNEQFF.

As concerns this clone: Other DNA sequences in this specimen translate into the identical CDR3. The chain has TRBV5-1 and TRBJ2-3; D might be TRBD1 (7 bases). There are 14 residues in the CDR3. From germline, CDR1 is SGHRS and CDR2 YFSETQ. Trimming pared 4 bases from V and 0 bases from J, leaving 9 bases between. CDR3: CASSPGGSTDTQYF. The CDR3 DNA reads TGCGCCAGCAGCCCAGGGGGGAGCACAGATACGCAGTATTTT.

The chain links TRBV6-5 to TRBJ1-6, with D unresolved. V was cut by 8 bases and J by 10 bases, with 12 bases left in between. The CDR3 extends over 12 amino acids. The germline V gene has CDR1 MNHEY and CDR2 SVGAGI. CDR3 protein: CASGRLLSPLHF. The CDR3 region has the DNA TGTGCCAGCGGGCGTCTCCTCTCACCCCTCCACTTT.

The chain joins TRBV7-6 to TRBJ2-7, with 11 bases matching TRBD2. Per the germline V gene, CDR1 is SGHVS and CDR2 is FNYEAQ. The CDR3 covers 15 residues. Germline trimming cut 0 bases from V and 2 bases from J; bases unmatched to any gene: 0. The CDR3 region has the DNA TGTGCCAGCAGCTTAGCTAGCGGGAGGGCCTACGAGCAGTACTTC. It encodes CASSLASGRAYEQYF.

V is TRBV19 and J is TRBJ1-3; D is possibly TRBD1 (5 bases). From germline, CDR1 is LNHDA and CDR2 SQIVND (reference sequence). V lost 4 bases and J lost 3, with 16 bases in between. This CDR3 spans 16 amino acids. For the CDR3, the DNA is TGTGCCAGTAGTACCGCTATCGGGGGAGGTGGAAACACCATATATTTT. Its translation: CASSTAIGGGGNTIYF.

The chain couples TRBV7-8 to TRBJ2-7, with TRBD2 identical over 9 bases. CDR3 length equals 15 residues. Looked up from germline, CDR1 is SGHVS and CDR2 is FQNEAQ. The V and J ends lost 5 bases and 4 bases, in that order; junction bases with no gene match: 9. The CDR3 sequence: CASSLRASGAYEQYF. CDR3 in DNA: TGTGCCAGCAGCCTACGTGCTAGCGGGGCTTACGAGCAGTACTTC.

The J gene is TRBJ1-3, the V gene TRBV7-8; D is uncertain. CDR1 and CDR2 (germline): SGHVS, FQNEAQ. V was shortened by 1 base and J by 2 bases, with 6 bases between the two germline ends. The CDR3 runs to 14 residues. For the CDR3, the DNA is TGTGCCAGCAGCTTAGGCTCTACTGGAAACACCATATATTTT. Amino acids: CASSLGSTGNTIYF.

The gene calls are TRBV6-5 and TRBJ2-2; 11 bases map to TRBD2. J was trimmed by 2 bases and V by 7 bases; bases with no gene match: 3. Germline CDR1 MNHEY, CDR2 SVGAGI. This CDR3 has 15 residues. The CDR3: CASNLAGGNTGELFF. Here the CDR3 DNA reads TGTGCCAGCAACCTAGCGGGAGGTAACACCGGGGAGCTGTTTTTT.

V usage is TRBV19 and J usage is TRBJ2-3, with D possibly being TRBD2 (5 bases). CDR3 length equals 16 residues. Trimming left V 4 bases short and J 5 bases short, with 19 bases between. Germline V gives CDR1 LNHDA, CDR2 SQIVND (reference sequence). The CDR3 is CASSRFAGLNGDTQYF. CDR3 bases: TGTGCCAGTAGTAGGTTTGCGGGTTTAAATGGAGATACGCAGTATTTT.

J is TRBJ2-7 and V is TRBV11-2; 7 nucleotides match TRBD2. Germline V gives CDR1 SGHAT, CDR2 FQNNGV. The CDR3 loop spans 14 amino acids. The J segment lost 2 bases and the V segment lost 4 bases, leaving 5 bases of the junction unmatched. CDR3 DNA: TGTGCCAGCAGCTGGGGCGGGGGAACCTACGAGCAGTACTTC. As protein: CASSWGGGTYEQYF.

The CDR3 loop is CSVTKRSYNEQFF. Written as DNA, the CDR3 is TGCAGCGTCACTAAAAGGTCCTACAATGAGCAGTTCTTC. This rearrangement joins TRBV29-1 to TRBJ2-1; D gene uncertain. The CDR3 is 13 residues long. Per germline, CDR1 SQVTM and CDR2 ANQGSEA. The V end was cut by 6 bases, the J end by 1 base, with 10 bases between.

CDR3 DNA sequence: TGTGCCAGCAGCTTAGGGCAGGGGACCTATGGCTACACCTTC. It yields the protein CASSLGQGTYGYTF. The chain carries TRBV11-2 and TRBJ1-2; perhaps TRBD1 as D (6 bases). CDR3 size: 14 residues. Trimming stripped 1 base from V and 4 bases from J, with 10 bases between. Germline values: CDR1 SGHAT, CDR2 FQNNGV.

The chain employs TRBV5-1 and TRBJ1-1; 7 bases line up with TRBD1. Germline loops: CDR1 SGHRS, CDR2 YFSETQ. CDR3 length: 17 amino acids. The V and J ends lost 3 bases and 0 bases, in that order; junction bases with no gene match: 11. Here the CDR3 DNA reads TGCGCCAGCAGCTCGTACGACAGGGTTGGGATGAACACTGAAGCTTTCTTT. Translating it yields CASSSYDRVGMNTEAFF.

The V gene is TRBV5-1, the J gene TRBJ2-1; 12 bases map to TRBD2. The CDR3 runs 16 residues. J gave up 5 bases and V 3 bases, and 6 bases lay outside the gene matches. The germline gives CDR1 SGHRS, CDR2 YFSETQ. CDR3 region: CASSSGTSGSHNEQFF. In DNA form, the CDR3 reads TGCGCCAGCAGCTCCGGGACTAGCGGGTCCCACAATGAGCAGTTCTTC.

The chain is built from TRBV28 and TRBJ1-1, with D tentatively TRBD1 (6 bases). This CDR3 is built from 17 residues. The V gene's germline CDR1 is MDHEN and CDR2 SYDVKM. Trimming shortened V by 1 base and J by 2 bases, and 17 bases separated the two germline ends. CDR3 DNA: TGTGCCAGCAGTTTATTGAGGGGGATTACCACTAACACTGAAGCTTTCTTT. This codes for CASSLLRGITTNTEAFF.

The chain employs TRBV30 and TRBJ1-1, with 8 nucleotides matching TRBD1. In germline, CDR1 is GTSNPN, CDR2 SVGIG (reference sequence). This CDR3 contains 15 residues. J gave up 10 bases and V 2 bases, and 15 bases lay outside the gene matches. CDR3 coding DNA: TGTGCCTGGAGTATCACAGGACAGGGTTCGGTAGCAGCTTTCTTT. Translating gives CAWSITGQGSVAAFF.

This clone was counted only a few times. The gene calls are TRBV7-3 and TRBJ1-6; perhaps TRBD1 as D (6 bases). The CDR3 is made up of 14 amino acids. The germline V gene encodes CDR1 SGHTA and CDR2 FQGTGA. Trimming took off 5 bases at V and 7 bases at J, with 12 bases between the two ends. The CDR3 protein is CASSRQATNSPLHF. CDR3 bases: TGTGCCAGCAGCAGACAGGCAACGAATTCACCCCTCCACTTT.

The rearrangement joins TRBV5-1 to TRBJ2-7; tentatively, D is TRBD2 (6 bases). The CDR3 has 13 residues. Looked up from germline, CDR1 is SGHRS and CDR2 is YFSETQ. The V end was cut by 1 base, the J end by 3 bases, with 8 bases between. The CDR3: CASSLWGDYEQYF. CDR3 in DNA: TGCGCCAGCAGCTTGTGGGGGGACTACGAGCAGTACTTC.

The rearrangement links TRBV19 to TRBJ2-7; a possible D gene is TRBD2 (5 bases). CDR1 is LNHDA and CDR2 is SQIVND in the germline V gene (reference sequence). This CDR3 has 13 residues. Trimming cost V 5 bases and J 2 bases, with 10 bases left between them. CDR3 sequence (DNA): TGTGCCAGTAGTGAGGACTCAGCCTACGAGCAGTACTTC. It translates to CASSEDSAYEQYF.